The present T cell receptor beta chain was sequenced within a study of memory CD4+ T cells and cytomegalovirus serostatus. V was cut by 7 bases and J by 7 bases, with 10 bases left in between. This CDR3 contains 10 residues. CDR1 is SQVTM and CDR2 is ANQGSEA in the germline V gene. Only in-frame clones appear in the TCRdb table, and some are missing; sequencing was by immunoSEQ multiplex PCR. The sample comprises 45,000 to 60,000 clones, around 80% of which are singletons, and 2% rests with the top ten. Single viable CD3+CD4+CD8-CD45RO+ cells were sorted as the memory CD4+ T cells. Sequencing was performed on memory CD4+ T cells from blood. The TCR was taken from an adult in good health and CMV-seropositive. The J gene is TRBJ1-1, the V gene TRBV29-1; D is perhaps TRBD1 (5 bases). The chain's CDR3 is CSARQIEAFF. Written as DNA, the CDR3 is TGCAGCGCCCGACAGATTGAAGCTTTCTTT.